This TCR beta chain was identified in a study of blood T cell repertoires in COVID-19. Overall study context: Sources were T cells, B-cell-depleted T cells, or PBMCs; the material itself was cDNA or gDNA.

The method was immunoSEQ multiplex PCR; TCRdb's version includes in-frame clones alone and lacks a portion of them. This table holds approximately 340,000 clones, just over 90% found once. In its sample, this clone was seen a few times. Residents of over 20 US areas, aged about 18 to 100 years, made up the participants. Before they entered the study, exposed participants had met a COVID-19 case within 2 weeks. The sequenced sample was PBMCs or T cells enriched from blood (not recorded which). This TCR was recovered from a woman between 40 and 50 years old who had been exposed to COVID-19.

In nucleotides, the CDR3 is TGTGCCAGCAAGCAAACAGAGAACACCGGGGAGCTGTTTTTT. Protein sequence: CASKQTENTGELFF. The J gene is TRBJ2-2, the V gene TRBV2; no clear D. Germline-derived CDR1 and CDR2 are SNHLY and FYNNEI. Trimming shortened V by 7 bases and J by 1 base, and 10 bases separated the two germline ends. This CDR3 has 14 residues. The whole variable domain, remainder taken from reference TRBV2 and TRBJ2-2, is EPEVTQTPSHQVTQMGQEVILRCVPISNHLYFYWYRQILGQKVEFLVSFYNNEISEKSEIFDDQFSVERPDGSNFTLKIRSTKLEDSAMYFCASKQTENTGELFFGEGSRLTVL.